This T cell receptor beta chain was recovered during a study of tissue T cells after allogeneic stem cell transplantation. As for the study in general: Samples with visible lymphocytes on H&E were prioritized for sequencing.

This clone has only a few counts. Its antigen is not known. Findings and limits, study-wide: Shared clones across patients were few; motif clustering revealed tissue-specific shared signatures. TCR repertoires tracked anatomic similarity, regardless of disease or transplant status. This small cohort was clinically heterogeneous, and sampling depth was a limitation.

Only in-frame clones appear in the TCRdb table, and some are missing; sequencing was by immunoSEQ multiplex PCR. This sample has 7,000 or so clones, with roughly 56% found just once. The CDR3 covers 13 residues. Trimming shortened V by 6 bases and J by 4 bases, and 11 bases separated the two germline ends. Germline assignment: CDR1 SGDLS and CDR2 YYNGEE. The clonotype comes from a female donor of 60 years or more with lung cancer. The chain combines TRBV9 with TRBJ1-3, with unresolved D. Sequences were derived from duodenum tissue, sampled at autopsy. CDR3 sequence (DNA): TGTGCCAGCACCTTAACCCCCGGAAACACCATATATTTT. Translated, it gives CASTLTPGNTIYF. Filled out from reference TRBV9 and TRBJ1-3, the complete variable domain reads DSGVTQTPKHLITATGQRVTLRCSPRSGDLSVYWYQQSLDQGLQFLIQYYNGEERAKGNILERFSAQQFPDLHSELNLSSLELGDSALYFCASTLTPGNTIYFGEGSWLTVV.